This TCR beta chain was sequenced during a study of CD8+ T cells in alopecia areata (dated by TCRdb to the late 2010s). Regarding the research as a whole: The treated patients took part in an open-label pilot trial in which moderate-to-severe alopecia areata was treated with oral tofacitinib at 5 to 10 mg twice daily. Scalp clonality was compared among normal scalp (n=4), patchy alopecia areata scalp (n=8), and alopecia totalis/universalis scalp (n=8). Human TCRbeta sequencing covered scalp tissue and sorted CD4+ and CD8+ peripheral blood T cells from patchy and totalis/universalis alopecia areata patients and healthy controls. Tofacitinib was given for 6 to 18 months, followed by 6 months of follow-up off drug to assess delayed response and recurrence. The RNA source kit depended on sample type: the PAXgene miRNA kit for fixed scalp, the miRNeasy kit for PBMCs, and the RNeasy kit for mouse skin. Patients on tofacitinib were biopsied at baseline and after 4 and 24 weeks of treatment, and several of the patients also had a later scalp biopsy. High-throughput TCRbeta sequencing was used to examine T cell clonal expansion in alopecia areata in both the C3H/HeJ mouse model and human patients. TCRbeta CDR3 regions were amplified by immunoSEQ multiplex PCR using 35 Vbeta forward and 13 Jbeta reverse primers. General study outcomes and caveats: Lesional scalp, especially in alopecia totalis/universalis, showed higher clonality and more expanded CD8+ clones than normal scalp, suggesting antigenic drive. Shared TCR sequences between patients were less evident than in mice, which may be partly attributable to HLA diversity in the patient population. Scalp TCR repertoire analysis is complicated because resident alphabeta T cells in normal human skin are also sequenced, whereas mouse skin is dominated by gammadelta T cells.

According to the study, the label for this sample's time point signals: baseline before oral tofacitinib. Lesional scalp punch biopsies and peripheral blood were collected from alopecia areata patients. PBMCs were separated by density centrifugation and stained for CD3, CD4 and CD8, after which CD4+ and CD8+ T cells were sorted on a FACSAria. Only a few counts were recorded for this clone. Which antigen it targets is not known. Base qualities are missing; no much larger clone stands one base away. The library was made by the immunoSEQ multiplex PCR assay. RNA was extracted from all samples and reverse transcribed into cDNA, which served as template for TCR sequencing. First-strand cDNA was synthesized using SuperScript III with a 2:1 mix of oligo-dT and random hexamers. A synthetic immune receptor repertoire was used to measure amplification bias, and any remaining bias was corrected computationally. In the authors' own workflow: Raw reads were preprocessed for error removal, and CDR3 was defined according to IMGT conventions as running from the conserved cysteine to phenylalanine. Clonality was computed by normalizing Shannon entropy by log2 of the number of productive unique TCRs and subtracting the result from 1. Whether scalp clones were CD4 or CD8 was inferred by matching scalp TCRbeta sequences against CD4 and CD8 repertoires sorted from blood. In its TCRdb copy, this immuneACCESS table keeps in-frame sequences only and misses some clones. Where compared with another copy, unresolved V genes explain less than half of these, and the others have no known cause. V, J and clone size are those of that table, while D and trimming were read from the DNA. The sample table holds under 250,000 clones, of which around 62% were seen once. Around 0.44% of the sample rests with the top ten.

Here V drops 4 bases and J drops 5 bases, and the junction holds 6 bases not matched to any gene. CDR1 SGHRS and CDR2 YFSETQ are derived from the germline V gene. The CDR3, from cysteine to phenylalanine, totals 14 residues. Of all the DNA, just the CDR3 is kept, 42 bases in frame from base 1. The chain is made from TRBV5-1 and TRBJ2-5; 9 nucleotides in the junction match TRBD1. This TCR was recovered from a human donor with alopecia areata. The starting material was CD4+ T cells sorted from blood, obtained at week 0. This receptor carries the CDR3 CASSIGQGRETQYF. The DNA reads TGCGCCAGCAGCATAGGACAGGGGCGGGAGACCCAGTACTTC.